This entry lists 4 T cell receptor beta chains sequenced from one sample in a study of cytomegalovirus exposure and HLA in healthy donors. Researchers ran the PCR with 60 Vbeta and 13 Jbeta primers. This table comes from immunoSEQ multiplex PCR, and its TCRdb copy is limited to in-frame clones, with some not included. This sample carries 50,000 to 70,000 clones, 65% to 85% of them seen once, and the ten largest clones take around 6%. Sequenced: PBMCs. Every receptor here comes from a male donor in good health and CMV-seronegative.

The chain is built from TRBV7-9 and TRBJ2-7, with 10 bases that match TRBD1. The junction had 5 bases not matched to a gene; V was cut back by 5 bases and J by 4 bases. Germline V gene sequence: CDR1 SEHNR, CDR2 FQNEAQ (reference sequence). This CDR3 is 14 amino acids long. CDR3 sequence reads: CASSAGTGAYEQYF. The CDR3 nucleotides read TGTGCCAGCAGCGCCGGGACAGGGGCGTACGAGCAGTACTTC.

This sequence joins TRBV7-2 and TRBJ2-7; TRBD2 aligns across 7 bases. Germline V gene data show CDR1 as SGHTA and CDR2 as FQGNSA. This CDR3 comprises 15 residues. V lost 8 bases and J lost 0; bases outside the gene matches: 10. CDR3 in DNA: TGTGCCAGCTTTAGTAACCTAGCGGACTCCTACGAGCAGTACTTC. Its protein product is CASFSNLADSYEQYF.

V and J are TRBV7-6 and TRBJ2-3; TRBD2 matches 7 bases. From germline, CDR1 is SGHVS and CDR2 FNYEAQ. Trimming at V came to 1 base and at J to 2 bases, leaving 6 bases not matched to a gene. This CDR3 comprises 16 residues. CDR3 bases: TGTGCCAGCAGCTTAGTTGAGGGGACTAACACAGATACGCAGTATTTT. Translated: CASSLVEGTNTDTQYF. The whole variable domain, remainder taken from reference TRBV7-6 and TRBJ2-3, is GAGVSQSPRYKVTKRGQDVALRCDPISGHVSLYWYRQALGQGPEFLTYFNYEAQQDKSGLPNDRFSAERPEGSISTLTIQRTEQRDSAMYRCASSLVEGTNTDTQYFGPGTRLTVL.

This rearrangement joins TRBV5-1 to TRBJ2-3, with 7 nucleotides matching TRBD2. The germline V gene has CDR1 SGHRS and CDR2 YFSETQ. This CDR3 contains 14 residues. V lost 0 bases, J lost 5 bases, and 3 bases stayed unmatched. CDR3 DNA: TGCGCCAGCAGCTTGGGTGGGAGGGAAGATACGCAGTATTTT. Protein product: CASSLGGREDTQYF.